The present T cell receptor (beta chain) was sequenced within a study of T cell responses to AZD1222 COVID-19 vaccine. Whole-study context: Analyses pooled second doses at about 4 or about 12 weeks.

Using immunoSEQ multiplex PCR, the repertoire was profiled, and TCRdb retains in-frame clones only, with some absent. The data contain 130,000 or so clones, about 93% of them singletons. The TCR sequence derives from an adult in good health. This specimen consisted of peripheral blood, obtained on day 0 of AZD1222 vaccination.

The CDR3 sequence is CASSVDRVAYNSPLHF. The CDR3 bases are TGTGCCAGCAGCGTCGACAGGGTGGCCTATAATTCACCCCTCCACTTT. The chain is built from TRBV9 and TRBJ1-6; TRBD1 agrees at 7 bases. The junction had 4 bases not matched to a gene; V was cut back by 2 bases and J by 2 bases. Looked up from germline, CDR1 is SGDLS and CDR2 is YYNGEE. This CDR3 is built from 16 residues.